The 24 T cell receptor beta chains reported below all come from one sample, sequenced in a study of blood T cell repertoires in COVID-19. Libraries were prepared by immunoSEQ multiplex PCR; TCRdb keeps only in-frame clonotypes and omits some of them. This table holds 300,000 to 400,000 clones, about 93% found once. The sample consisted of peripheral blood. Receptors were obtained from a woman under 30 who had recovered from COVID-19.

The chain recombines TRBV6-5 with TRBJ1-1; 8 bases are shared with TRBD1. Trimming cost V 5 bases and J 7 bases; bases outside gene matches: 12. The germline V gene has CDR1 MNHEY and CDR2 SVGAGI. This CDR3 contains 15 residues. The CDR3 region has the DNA TGTGCCAGCAGTAAGCGGACAGGGCCGTGGGGTGAAGCTTTCTTT. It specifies CASSKRTGPWGEAFF.

The CDR3, as DNA: TGTGCCACCAGCAGAGTGTCGGGGAGGGCCGCCGGGGAGCTGTTTTTT. Protein sequence: CATSRVSGRAAGELFF. The chain carries TRBV15 and TRBJ2-2; the match to TRBD2 covers 7 bases. Trimming removed 1 base from V and 6 bases from J; junction bases left unmatched: 8. The CDR3 runs to 16 residues. Germline V gene data show CDR1 as LNHNV and CDR2 as YYDKDF (reference sequence).

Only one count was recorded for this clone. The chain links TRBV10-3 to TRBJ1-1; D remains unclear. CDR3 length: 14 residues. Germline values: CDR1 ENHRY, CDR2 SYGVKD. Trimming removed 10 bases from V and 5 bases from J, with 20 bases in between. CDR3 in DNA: TGTGCCACCTTGACCGCGAGGTCTGGGACTGAAGCTTTCTTT. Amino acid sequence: CATLTARSGTEAFF.

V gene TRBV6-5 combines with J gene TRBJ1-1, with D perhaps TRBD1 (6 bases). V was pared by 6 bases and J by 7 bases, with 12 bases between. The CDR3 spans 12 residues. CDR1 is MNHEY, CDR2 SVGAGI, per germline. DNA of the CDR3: TGTGCCAGCAGCAGGGGATCCGATGAAGCTTTCTTT. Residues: CASSRGSDEAFF.

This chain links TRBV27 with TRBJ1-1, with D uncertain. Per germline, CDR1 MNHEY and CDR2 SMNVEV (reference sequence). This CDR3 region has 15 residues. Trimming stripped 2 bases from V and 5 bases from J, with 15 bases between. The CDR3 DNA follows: TGTGCCAGCAGTTTAATTTGGGCGGGGAAGACTGAAGCTTTCTTT. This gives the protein CASSLIWAGKTEAFF.

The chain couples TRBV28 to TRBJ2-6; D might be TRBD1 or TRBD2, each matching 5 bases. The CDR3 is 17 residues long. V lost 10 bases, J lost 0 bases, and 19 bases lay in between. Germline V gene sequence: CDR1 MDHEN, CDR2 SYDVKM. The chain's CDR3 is CATRQTKWSSGANVLTF. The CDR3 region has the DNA TGTGCCACCAGACAGACTAAATGGAGCTCTGGGGCCAACGTCCTGACTTTC.

The CDR3 sequence: CAWSVRGGKETQYF. The DNA for the CDR3 is TGTGCCTGGAGTGTACGAGGGGGAAAAGAGACCCAGTACTTC. The genes are TRBV30 and TRBJ2-5; the D gene is possibly TRBD1 (6 bases). Trimming stripped 0 bases from V and 3 bases from J, with 11 bases between. Germline assignment: CDR1 GTSNPN and CDR2 SVGIG (reference sequence). The CDR3 spans 14 residues.

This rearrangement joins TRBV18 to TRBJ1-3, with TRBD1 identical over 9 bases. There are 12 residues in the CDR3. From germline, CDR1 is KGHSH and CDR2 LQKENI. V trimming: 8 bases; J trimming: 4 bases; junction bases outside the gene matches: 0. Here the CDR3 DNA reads TGTGCCAGCGGGACAGGGGGAAACACCATATATTTT. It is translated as CASGTGGNTIYF.

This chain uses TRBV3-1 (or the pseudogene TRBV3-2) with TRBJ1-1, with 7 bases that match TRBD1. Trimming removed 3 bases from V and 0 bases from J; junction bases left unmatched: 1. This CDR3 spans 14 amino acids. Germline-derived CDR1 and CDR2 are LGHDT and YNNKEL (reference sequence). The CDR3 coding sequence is TGTGCCAGCAGCCAGACAGGGATGAACACTGAAGCTTTCTTT. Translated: CASSQTGMNTEAFF.

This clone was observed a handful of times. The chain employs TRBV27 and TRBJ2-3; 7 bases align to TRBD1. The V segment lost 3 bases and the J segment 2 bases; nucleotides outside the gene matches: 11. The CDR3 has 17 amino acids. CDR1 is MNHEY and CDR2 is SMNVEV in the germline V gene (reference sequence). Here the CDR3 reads CASSFRRSTGATDTQYF. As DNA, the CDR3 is TGTGCCAGCAGTTTCCGGAGATCCACAGGGGCCACAGATACGCAGTATTTT.

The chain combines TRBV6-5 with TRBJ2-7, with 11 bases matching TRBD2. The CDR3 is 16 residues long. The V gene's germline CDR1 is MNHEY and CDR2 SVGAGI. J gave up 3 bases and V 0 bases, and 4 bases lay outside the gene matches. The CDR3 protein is CASSYSIGTSGYEQYV. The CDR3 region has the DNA TGTGCCAGCAGTTACTCGATAGGGACTAGCGGCTACGAGCAGTACGTC.

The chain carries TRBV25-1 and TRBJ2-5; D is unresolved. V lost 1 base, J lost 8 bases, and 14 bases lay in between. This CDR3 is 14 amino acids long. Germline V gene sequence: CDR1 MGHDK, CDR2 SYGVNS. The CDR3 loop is CASSESGRRTTQYF. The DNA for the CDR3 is TGTGCCAGCAGTGAATCTGGCAGGCGAACCACCCAGTACTTC.

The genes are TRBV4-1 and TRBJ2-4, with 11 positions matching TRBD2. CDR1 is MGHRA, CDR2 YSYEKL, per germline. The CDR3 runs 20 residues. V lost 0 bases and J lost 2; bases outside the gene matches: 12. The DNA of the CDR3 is TGCGCCAGCAGCCAAGAAACGATAGTACTAGCGGGAGTTACCAAAAACATTCAGTACTTC. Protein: CASSQETIVLAGVTKNIQYF.

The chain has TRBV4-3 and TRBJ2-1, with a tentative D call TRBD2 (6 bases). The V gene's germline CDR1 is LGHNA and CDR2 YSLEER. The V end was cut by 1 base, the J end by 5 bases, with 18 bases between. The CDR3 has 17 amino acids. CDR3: CASSQGLARTGDNEQFF. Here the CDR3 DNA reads TGCGCCAGCAGCCAAGGTCTAGCGAGGACGGGCGACAATGAGCAGTTCTTC.

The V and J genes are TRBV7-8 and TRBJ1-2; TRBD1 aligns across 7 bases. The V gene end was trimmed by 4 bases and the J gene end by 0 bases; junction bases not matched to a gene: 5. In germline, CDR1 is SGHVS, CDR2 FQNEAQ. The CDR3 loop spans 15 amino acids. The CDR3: CASSSRQGPNYGYTF. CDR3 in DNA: TGTGCCAGCAGCTCACGACAGGGACCTAACTATGGCTACACCTTC.

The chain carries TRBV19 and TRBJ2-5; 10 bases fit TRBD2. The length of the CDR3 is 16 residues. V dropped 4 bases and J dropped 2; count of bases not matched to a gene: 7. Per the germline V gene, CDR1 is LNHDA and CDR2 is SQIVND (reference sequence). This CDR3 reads CASSNWTSGDQETQYF. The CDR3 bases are TGTGCCAGTAGTAACTGGACTAGCGGCGATCAAGAGACCCAGTACTTC.

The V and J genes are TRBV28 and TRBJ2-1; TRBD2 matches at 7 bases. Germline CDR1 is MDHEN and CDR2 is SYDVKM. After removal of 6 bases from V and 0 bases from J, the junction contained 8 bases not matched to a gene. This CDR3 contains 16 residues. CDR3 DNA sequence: TGTGCCAGCAGAGCAGTTCGCGGGAGCTCCTACAATGAGCAGTTCTTC. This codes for CASRAVRGSSYNEQFF.

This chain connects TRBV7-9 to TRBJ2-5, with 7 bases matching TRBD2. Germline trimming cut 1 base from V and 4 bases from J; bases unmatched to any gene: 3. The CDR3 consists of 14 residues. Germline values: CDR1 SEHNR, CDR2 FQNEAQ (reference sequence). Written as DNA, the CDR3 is TGTGCCAGCAGCTTAGGCGGGAGAGGAGAGACCCAGTACTTC. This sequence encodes CASSLGGRGETQYF.

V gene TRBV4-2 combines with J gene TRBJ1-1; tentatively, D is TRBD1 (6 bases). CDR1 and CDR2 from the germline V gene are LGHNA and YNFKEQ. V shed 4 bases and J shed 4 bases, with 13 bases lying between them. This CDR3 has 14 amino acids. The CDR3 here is CASSLKTGTTEAFF. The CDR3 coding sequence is TGTGCCAGCAGCCTGAAAACAGGGACCACTGAAGCTTTCTTT.

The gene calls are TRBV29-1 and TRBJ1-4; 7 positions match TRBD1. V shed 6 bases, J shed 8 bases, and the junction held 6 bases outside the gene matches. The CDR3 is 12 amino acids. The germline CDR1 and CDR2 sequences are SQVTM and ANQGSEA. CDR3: CSVLGRGEKLFF. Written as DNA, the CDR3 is TGCAGCGTCCTCGGCAGGGGGGAAAAACTGTTTTTT.

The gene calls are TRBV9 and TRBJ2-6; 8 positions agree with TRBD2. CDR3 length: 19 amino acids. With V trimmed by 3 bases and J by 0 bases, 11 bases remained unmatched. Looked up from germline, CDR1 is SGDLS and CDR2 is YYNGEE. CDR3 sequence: CASSGWFGRANSGANVLTF. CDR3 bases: TGTGCCAGCAGCGGTTGGTTCGGGAGGGCCAACTCTGGGGCCAACGTCCTGACTTTC.

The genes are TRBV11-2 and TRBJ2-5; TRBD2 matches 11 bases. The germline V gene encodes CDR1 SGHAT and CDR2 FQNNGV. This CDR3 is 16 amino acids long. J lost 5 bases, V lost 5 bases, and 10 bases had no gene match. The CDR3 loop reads CASSISGRAFGETQYF. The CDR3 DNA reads TGTGCCAGCAGCATTAGCGGGAGGGCCTTTGGGGAGACCCAGTACTTC.

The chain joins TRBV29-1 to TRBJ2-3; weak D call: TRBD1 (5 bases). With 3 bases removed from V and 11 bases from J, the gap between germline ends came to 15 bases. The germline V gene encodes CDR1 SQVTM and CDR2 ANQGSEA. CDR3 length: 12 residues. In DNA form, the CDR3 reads TGCAGCGTTGAGGTGATGGGCAGGGAGCAGTATTTT. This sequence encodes CSVEVMGREQYF.

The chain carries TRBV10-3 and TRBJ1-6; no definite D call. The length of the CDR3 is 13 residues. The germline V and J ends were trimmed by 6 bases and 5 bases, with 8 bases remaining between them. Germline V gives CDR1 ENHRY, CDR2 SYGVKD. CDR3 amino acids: CAIRAAHNSPLHF. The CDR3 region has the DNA TGTGCCATCAGGGCCGCCCATAATTCACCCCTCCACTTT.